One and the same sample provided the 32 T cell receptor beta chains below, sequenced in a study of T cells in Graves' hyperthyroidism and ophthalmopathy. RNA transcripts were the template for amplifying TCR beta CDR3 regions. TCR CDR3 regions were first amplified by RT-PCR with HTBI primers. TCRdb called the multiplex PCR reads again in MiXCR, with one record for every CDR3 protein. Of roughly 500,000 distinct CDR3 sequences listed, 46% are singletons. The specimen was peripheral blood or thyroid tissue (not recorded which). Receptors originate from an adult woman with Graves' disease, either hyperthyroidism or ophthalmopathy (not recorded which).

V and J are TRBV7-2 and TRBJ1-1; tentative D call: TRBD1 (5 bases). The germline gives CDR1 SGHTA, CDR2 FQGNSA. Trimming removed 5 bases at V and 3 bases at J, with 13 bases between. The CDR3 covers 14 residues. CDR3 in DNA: TGTGCCAGCAGCAAGGGGAGAAGAGACACTGAAGCTTTCTTT. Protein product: CASSKGRRDTEAFF.

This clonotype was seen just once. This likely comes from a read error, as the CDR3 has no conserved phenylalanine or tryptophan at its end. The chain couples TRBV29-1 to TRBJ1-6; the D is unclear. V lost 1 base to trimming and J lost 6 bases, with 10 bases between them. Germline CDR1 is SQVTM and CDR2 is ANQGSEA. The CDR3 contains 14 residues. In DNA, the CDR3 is TGCAGCGTTGAAGGGGGAACAGCTAATTCACCCCTCCACCTT. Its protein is CSVEGGTANSPLHL.

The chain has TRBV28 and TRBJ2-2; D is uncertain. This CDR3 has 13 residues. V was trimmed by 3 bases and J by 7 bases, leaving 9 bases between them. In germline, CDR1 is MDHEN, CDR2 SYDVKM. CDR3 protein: CASSLDQVGELFF. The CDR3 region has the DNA TGTGCCAGCAGTTTGGACCAGGTCGGGGAGCTGTTTTTT.

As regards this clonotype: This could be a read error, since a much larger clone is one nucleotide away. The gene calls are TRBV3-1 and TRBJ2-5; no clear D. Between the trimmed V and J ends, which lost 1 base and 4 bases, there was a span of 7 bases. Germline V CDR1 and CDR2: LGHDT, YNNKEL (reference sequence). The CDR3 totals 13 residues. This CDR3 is CASSQGLSETQYF. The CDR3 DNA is TGTGCCAGCAGCCAAGGGCTTTCAGAGACCCAGTACTTC.

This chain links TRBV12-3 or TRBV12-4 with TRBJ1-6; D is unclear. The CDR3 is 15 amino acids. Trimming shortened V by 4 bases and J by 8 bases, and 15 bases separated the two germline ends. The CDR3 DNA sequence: TGTGCCAGCAGTTCCGCCGCGGGTTCCTATTCACCCCTCCACTTT. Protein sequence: CASSSAAGSYSPLHF.

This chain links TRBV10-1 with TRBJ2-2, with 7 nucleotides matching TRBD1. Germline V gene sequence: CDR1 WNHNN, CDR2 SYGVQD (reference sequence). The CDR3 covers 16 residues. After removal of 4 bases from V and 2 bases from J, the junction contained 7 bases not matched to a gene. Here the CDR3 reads CASSGYGTANTGELFF. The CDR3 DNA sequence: TGCGCCAGCAGTGGCTATGGGACAGCCAACACCGGGGAGCTGTTTTTT.

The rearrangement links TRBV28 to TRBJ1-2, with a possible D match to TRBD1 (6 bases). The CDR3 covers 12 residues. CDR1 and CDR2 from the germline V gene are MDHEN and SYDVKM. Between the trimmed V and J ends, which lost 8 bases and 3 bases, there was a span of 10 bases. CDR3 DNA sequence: TGTGCCAGCCGGGGGCGAGACTATGGCTACACCTTC. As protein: CASRGRDYGYTF.

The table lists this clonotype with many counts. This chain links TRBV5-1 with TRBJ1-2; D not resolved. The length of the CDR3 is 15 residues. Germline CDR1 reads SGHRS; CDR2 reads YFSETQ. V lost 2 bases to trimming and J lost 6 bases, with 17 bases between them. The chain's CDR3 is CASSFLGENGDGYTF. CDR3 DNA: TGCGCCAGCAGCTTTCTTGGGGAGAATGGAGATGGCTACACCTTC.

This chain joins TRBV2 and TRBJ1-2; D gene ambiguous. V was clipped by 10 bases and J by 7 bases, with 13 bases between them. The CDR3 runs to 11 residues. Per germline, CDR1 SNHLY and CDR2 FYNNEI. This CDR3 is CANRDPSGYTF. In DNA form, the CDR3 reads TGTGCCAACCGGGATCCCTCTGGCTACACCTTC. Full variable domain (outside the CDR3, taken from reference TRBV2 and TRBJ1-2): EPEVTQTPSHQVTQMGQEVILRCVPISNHLYFYWYRQILGQKVEFLVSFYNNEISEKSEIFDDQFSVERPDGSNFTLKIRSTKLEDSAMYFCANRDPSGYTFGSGTRLTVV.

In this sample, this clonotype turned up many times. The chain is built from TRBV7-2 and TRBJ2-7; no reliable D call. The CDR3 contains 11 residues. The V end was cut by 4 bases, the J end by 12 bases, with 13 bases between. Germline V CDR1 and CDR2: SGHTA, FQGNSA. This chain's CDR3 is CASSSNRLSYF. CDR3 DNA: TGTGCCAGCAGCTCCAACAGATTGTCGTACTTC. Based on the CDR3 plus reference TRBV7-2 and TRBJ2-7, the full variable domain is GAGVSQSPSNKVTEKGKDVELRCDPISGHTALYWYRQSLGQGLEFLIYFQGNSAPDKSGLPSDRFSAERTGGSVSTLTIQRTQQEDSAVYLCASSSNRLSYFGPGTRLTVT.

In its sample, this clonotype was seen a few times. The CDR3 loop reads CASSEDTRGGAGELFF. The CDR3 coding sequence is TGTGCCAGCAGTGAAGACACTCGGGGGGGGGCCGGGGAGCTGTTTTTT. This chain connects TRBV2 to TRBJ2-2; 8 bases map to TRBD2. This CDR3 is 16 amino acids long. V lost 1 base, J lost 6 bases, and 7 bases stayed unmatched. Germline V gives CDR1 SNHLY, CDR2 FYNNEI. Together with reference TRBV2 and TRBJ2-2, the CDR3 gives the full variable domain: EPEVTQTPSHQVTQMGQEVILRCVPISNHLYFYWYRQILGQKVEFLVSFYNNEISEKSEIFDDQFSVERPDGSNFTLKIRSTKLEDSAMYFCASSEDTRGGAGELFFGEGSRLTVL.

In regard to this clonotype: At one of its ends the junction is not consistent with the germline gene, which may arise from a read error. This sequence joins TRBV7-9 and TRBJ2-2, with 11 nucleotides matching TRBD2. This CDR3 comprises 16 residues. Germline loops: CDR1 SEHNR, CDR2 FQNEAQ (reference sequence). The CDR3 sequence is CASSFPELAGAGELFF. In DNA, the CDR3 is TGTGCCAGCAGCTTTCCGGAACTAGCGGGAGCCGGGGAGCTGTTTTTC. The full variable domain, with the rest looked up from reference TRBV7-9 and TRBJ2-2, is DTGVSQNPRHKITKRGQNVTFRCDPISEHNRLYWYRQTLGQGPEFLTYFQNEAQLEKSRLLSDRFSAERPKGSFSTLEIQRTEQGDSAMYLCASSFPELAGAGELFFGEGSRLTVL.

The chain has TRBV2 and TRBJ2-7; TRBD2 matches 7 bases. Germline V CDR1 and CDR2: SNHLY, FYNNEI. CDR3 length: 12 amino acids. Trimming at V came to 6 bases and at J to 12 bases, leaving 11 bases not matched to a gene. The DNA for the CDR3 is TGTGCCAGCAGCCCAAGGGAGGGGACTATGTACTTC. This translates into CASSPREGTMYF.

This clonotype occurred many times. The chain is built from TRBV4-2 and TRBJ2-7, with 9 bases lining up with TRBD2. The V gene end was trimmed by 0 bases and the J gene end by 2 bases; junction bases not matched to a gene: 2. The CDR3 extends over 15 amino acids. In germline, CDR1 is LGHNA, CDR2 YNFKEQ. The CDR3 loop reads CASSQDIAGAYEQYF. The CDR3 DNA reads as TGTGCCAGCAGCCAAGATATAGCGGGAGCCTACGAGCAGTACTTC.

Here the CDR3 reads CASAGTANYGYTF. The CDR3 bases are TGTGCCAGTGCCGGGACAGCTAACTATGGCTACACCTTC. V is TRBV25-1 and J is TRBJ1-2, with TRBD1 matching over 7 bases. The germline V gene has CDR1 MGHDK and CDR2 SYGVNS. The CDR3 loop spans 13 amino acids. Trimming cost V 9 bases and J 0 bases; bases outside gene matches: 4.

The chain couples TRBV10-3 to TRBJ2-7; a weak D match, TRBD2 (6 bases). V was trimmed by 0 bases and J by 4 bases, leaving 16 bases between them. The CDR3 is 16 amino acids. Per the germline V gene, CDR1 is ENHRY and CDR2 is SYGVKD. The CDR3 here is CAISESIVPRGYEQYF. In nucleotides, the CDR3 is TGTGCCATCAGTGAGTCGATAGTGCCCCGGGGGTACGAGCAGTACTTC.

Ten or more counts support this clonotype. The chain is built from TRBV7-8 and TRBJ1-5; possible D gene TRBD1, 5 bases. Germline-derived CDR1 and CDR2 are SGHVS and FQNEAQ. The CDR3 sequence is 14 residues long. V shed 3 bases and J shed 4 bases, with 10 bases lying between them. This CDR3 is CASSFMTENQPQHF. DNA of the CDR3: TGTGCCAGCAGCTTTATGACAGAAAATCAGCCCCAGCATTTT.

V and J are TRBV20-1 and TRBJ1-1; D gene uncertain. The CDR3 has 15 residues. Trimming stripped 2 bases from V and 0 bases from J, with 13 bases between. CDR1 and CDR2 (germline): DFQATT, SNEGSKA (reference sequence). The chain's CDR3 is CSARFFLGLNTEAFF. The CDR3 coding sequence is TGCAGTGCTAGATTTTTCCTAGGGTTGAACACTGAAGCTTTCTTT.

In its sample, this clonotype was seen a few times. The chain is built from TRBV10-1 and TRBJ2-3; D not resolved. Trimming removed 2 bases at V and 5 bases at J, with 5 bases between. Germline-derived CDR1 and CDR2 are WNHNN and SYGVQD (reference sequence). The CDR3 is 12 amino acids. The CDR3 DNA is TGCGCCAGCAGTGAGAATAAAGATACGCAGTATTTT. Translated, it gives CASSENKDTQYF.

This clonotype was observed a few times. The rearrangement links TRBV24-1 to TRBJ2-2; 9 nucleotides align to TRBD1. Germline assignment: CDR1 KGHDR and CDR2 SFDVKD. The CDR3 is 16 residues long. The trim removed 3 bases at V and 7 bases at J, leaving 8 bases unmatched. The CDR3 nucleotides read TGTGCCACCAGTGATCGGGACAGGGCTAGGGACGGGGAGCTGTTTTTT. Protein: CATSDRDRARDGELFF.

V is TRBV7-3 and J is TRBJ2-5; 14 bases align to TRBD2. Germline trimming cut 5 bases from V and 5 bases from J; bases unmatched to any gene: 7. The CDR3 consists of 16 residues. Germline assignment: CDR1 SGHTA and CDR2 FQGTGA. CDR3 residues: CASSPDGTSGSETQYF. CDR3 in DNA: TGTGCCAGCAGCCCCGACGGGACTAGCGGGAGTGAGACCCAGTACTTC. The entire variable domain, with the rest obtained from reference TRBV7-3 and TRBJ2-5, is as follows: GAGVSQTPSNKVTEKGKYVELRCDPISGHTALYWYRQSLGQGPEFLIYFQGTGAADDSGLPNDRFFAVRPEGSVSTLKIQRTERGDSAVYLCASSPDGTSGSETQYFGPGTRLLVL.

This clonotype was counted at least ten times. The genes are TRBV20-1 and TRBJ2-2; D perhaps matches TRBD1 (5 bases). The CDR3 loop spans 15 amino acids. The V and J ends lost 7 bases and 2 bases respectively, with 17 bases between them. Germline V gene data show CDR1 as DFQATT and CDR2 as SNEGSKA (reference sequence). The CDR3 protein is CSGRRQTLNTGELFF. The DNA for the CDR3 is TGCAGTGGCCGCCGACAGACTCTAAACACCGGGGAGCTGTTTTTT.

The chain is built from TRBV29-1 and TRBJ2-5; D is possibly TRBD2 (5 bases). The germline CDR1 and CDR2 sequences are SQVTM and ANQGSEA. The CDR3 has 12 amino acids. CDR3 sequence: CIVRTGQETQYF. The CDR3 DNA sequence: TGCATTGTCAGGACTGGCCAAGAGACCCAGTACTTC.

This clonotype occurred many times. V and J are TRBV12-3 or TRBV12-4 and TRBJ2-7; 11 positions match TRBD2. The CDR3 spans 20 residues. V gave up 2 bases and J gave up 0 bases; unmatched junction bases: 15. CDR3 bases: TGTGCCAGCAGTTTATCTTCTCTCGGTACTGGGACTAGCGGCTCCTACGAGCAGTACTTC. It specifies CASSLSSLGTGTSGSYEQYF.

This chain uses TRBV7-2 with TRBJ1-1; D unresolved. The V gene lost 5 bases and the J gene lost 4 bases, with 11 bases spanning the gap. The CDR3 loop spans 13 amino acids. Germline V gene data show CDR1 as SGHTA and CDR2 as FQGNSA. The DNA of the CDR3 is TGTGCCAGCAGCCCGCGCGCAGCCACTGAAGCTTTCTTT. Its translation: CASSPRAATEAFF.

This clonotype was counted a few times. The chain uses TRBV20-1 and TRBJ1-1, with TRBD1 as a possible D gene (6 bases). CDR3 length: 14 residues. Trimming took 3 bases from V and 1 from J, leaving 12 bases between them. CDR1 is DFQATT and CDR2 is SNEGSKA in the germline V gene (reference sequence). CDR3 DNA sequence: TGCAGTGCTAGTGCAGGGACACGGAACACTGAAGCTTTCTTT. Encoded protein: CSASAGTRNTEAFF.

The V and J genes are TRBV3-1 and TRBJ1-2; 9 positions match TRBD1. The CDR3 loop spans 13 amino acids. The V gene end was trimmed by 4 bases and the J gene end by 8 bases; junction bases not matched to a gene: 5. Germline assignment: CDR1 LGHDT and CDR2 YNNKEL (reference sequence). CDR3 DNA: TGTGCCAGCAGCCGGGGACAGGGTGACGGCTACACCTTC. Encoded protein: CASSRGQGDGYTF.

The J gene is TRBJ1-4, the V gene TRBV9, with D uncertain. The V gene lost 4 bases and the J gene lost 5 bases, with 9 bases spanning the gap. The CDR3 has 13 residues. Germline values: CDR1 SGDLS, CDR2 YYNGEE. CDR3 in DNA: TGTGCCAGCAGCCCCACATGGAATGAAAAACTGTTTTTT. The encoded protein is CASSPTWNEKLFF.

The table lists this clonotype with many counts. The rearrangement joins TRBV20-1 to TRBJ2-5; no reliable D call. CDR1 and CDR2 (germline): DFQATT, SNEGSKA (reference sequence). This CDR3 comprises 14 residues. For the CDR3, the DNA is TGCAACCCCTCCGACCGGTCCGGTCGAGAGACCCAGTACTTC. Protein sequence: CNPSDRSGRETQYF.

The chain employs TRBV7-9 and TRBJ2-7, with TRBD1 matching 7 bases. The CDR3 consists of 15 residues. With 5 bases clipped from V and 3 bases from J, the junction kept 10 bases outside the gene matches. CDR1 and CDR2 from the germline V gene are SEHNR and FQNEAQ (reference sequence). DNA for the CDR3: TGTGCCAGCAGCGTAGAGAGGGACAGTAACTACGAGCAGTACTTC. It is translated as CASSVERDSNYEQYF.

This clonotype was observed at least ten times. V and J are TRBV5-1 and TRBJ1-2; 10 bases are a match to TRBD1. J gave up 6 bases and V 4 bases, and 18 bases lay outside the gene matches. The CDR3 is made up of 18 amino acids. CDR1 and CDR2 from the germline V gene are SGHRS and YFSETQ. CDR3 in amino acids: CASSPGQGQGLWSNGYTF. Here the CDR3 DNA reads TGCGCCAGCAGCCCCGGACAGGGACAGGGGCTCTGGAGTAATGGCTACACCTTC.

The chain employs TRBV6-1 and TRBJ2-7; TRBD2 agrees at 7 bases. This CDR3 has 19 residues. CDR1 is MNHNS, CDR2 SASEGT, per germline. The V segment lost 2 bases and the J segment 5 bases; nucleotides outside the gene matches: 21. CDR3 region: CASSELKASWAGVIDEQYF. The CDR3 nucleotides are TGTGCCAGCAGTGAATTAAAGGCCTCTTGGGCGGGAGTTATCGACGAGCAGTACTTC.